The 13 T cell receptor beta chains listed next were all sequenced from one sample in a study of T cells in Graves' hyperthyroidism and ophthalmopathy. From RNA transcripts, TCR beta CDR3 regions were amplified. The TCR CDR3 first-round RT-PCR relied on the HTBI primer set. TCRdb reprocessed the multiplex PCR reads via MiXCR and lists one record per CDR3 protein. The data contain some 420,000 distinct CDR3 sequences, roughly 15% of them singletons. Material for sequencing was blood. These receptors originate from a woman aged 18-30 years with Graves' hyperthyroidism.

This clonotype was picked up a small number of times. The chain carries TRBV20-1 and TRBJ2-7, with TRBD2 matching over 9 bases. V lost 3 bases and J lost 5; bases outside the gene matches: 8. CDR3 length: 14 residues. The germline V gene has CDR1 DFQATT and CDR2 SNEGSKA (reference sequence). This CDR3 is CSASPGSGSNEQYF. CDR3 DNA sequence: TGCAGTGCTAGTCCCGGTAGCGGGAGCAACGAGCAGTACTTC.

The V call is TRBV6-4, the J call TRBJ2-1, with TRBD2 matching over 13 bases. The CDR3 spans 16 residues. Germline assignment: CDR1 MRHNA and CDR2 SNTAGT. Losses at the gene ends were 5 bases for V and 6 bases for J; bases not matched to a gene: 7. This chain's CDR3 is CASSPTGTSGINEQFF. CDR3 sequence (DNA): TGTGCCAGCAGTCCCACCGGGACTAGCGGGATCAATGAGCAGTTCTTC.

This clonotype was picked up a small number of times. V is TRBV7-9 and J is TRBJ1-1; a weak D match, TRBD1 (6 bases). CDR3 length equals 15 residues. V was cut by 5 bases and J by 0 bases, with 13 bases left in between. Germline CDR1 is SEHNR and CDR2 is FQNEAQ (reference sequence). The DNA of the CDR3 is TGTGCCAGCAGCGCACCGGGGGGGCTGAACACTGAAGCTTTCTTT. Amino acids: CASSAPGGLNTEAFF.

Points on this clonotype: This may arise from a read error, as a much more abundant clone is one base away. The chain recombines TRBV27 with TRBJ2-2, with 7 bases matching TRBD1. This CDR3 comprises 15 residues. Germline V lookup: CDR1 MNHEY, CDR2 SMNVEV (reference sequence). The trim removed 4 bases at V and 6 bases at J, leaving 8 bases unmatched. CDR3 sequence reads: CASSYQTGPAGELFF. In DNA, the CDR3 is TGTGCCAGCAGTTATCAGACAGGGCCTGCCGGGGAGCTGTTTTTT.

The rearrangement links TRBV20-1 to TRBJ2-7; 13 nucleotides align to TRBD2. The CDR3 is 17 residues long. Trimming removed 3 bases from V and 7 bases from J; junction bases left unmatched: 15. Germline values: CDR1 DFQATT, CDR2 SNEGSKA (reference sequence). CDR3 DNA sequence: TGCAGTGCTAGTCAAGAATTTCGGACTAGCGGGAGTGATGAGCAGTACTTC. It codes for CSASQEFRTSGSDEQYF.

This clonotype appeared many times. V is TRBV28 and J is TRBJ2-3; no clear D. CDR1 is MDHEN, CDR2 SYDVKM, per germline. V was shortened by 3 bases and J by 2 bases, with 9 bases between the two germline ends. The CDR3 is 14 residues long. DNA of the CDR3: TGTGCCAGCAGTTTGGGTCAGAACACAGATACGCAGTATTTT. Translated: CASSLGQNTDTQYF.

At least ten counts were recorded for this clonotype. V usage is TRBV7-3 and J usage is TRBJ2-1; 10 bases match TRBD2. The CDR3 has 16 amino acids. V lost 4 bases and J lost 6; bases outside the gene matches: 9. The germline CDR1 and CDR2 sequences are SGHTA and FQGTGA. Here the CDR3 DNA reads TGTGCCAGCAGCTCAATTTCCGGGACTAGCGTCAATGAGCAGTTCTTC. This codes for CASSSISGTSVNEQFF.

The chain recombines TRBV27 with TRBJ2-2, with a possible D match to TRBD1 (5 bases). The CDR3 contains 16 residues. Between the trimmed V and J ends, which lost 4 bases and 1 base, there was a span of 13 bases. Germline assignment: CDR1 MNHEY and CDR2 SMNVEV (reference sequence). The CDR3 is CASSSLDRQNTGELFF. CDR3 DNA sequence: TGTGCCAGCAGTTCCCTCGACAGACAGAACACCGGGGAGCTGTTTTTT.

The rearrangement uses TRBV3-1 and TRBJ1-1; D is unclear. The germline V and J ends were trimmed by 1 base and 1 base, with 10 bases remaining between them. Looked up from germline, CDR1 is LGHDT and CDR2 is YNNKEL (reference sequence). The CDR3 runs to 15 residues. CDR3 DNA sequence: TGTGCCAGCAGCCAAGCGGGTGCAGGGAACACTGAAGCTTTCTTT. It yields the protein CASSQAGAGNTEAFF.

The V call is TRBV20-1, the J call TRBJ2-3, with 9 bases fitting TRBD1. With 5 bases clipped from V and 2 bases from J, the junction kept 11 bases outside the gene matches. The CDR3 is made up of 16 amino acids. Germline V gene lookup returns CDR1 DFQATT and CDR2 SNEGSKA (reference sequence). CDR3 sequence: CSAAALDRGFTDTQYF. CDR3 DNA: TGCAGTGCTGCCGCCTTGGACAGGGGATTCACAGATACGCAGTATTTT.

This clonotype has ten or more counts. The chain couples TRBV2 to TRBJ2-1; the match to TRBD2 covers 7 bases. Trimming took 6 bases from V and 8 from J; bases not matched to a gene: 13. This CDR3 comprises 15 residues. Germline-derived CDR1 and CDR2 are SNHLY and FYNNEI. Here the CDR3 reads CASRPLAAVVDEQFF. Here the CDR3 DNA reads TGTGCCAGCAGGCCGCTAGCGGCCGTCGTAGATGAGCAGTTCTTC.

In its sample, this clonotype was seen many times. The chain couples TRBV6-1 to TRBJ2-4, with D possibly matching TRBD1 (6 bases). The CDR3 runs 20 residues. Germline V gene lookup returns CDR1 MNHNS and CDR2 SASEGT. Trimming removed 5 bases at V and 5 bases at J, with 31 bases between. The CDR3 sequence is CASSPKGPGTKFLSQNIQYF. The DNA of the CDR3 is TGTGCCAGCAGTCCCAAAGGTCCCGGGACAAAGTTTCTATCCCAAAACATTCAGTACTTC.

This clonotype was recorded many times. The rearrangement uses TRBV2 and TRBJ1-5; 8 bases align to TRBD1. Trimming cost V 3 bases and J 2 bases; bases outside gene matches: 9. Germline loops: CDR1 SNHLY, CDR2 FYNNEI. The CDR3 sequence is 17 residues long. In DNA form, the CDR3 reads TGTGCCAGCAGTGAGCCCAGGGGGCATGGGGGCAATCAGCCCCAGCATTTT. Translated, it gives CASSEPRGHGGNQPQHF.